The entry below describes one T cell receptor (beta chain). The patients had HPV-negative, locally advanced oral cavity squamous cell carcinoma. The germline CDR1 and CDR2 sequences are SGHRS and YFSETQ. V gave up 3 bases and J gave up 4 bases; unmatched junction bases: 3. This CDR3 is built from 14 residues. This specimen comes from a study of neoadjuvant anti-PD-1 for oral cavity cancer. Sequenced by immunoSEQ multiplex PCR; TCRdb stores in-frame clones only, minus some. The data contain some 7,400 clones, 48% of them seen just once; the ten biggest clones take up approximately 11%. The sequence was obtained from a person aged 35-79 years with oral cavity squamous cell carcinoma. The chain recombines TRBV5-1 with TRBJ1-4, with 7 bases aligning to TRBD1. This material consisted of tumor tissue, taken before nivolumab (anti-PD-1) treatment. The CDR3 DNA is TGCGCCAGCAGCTCGGACAGGTTTAATGAAAAACTGTTTTTT. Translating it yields CASSSDRFNEKLFF.